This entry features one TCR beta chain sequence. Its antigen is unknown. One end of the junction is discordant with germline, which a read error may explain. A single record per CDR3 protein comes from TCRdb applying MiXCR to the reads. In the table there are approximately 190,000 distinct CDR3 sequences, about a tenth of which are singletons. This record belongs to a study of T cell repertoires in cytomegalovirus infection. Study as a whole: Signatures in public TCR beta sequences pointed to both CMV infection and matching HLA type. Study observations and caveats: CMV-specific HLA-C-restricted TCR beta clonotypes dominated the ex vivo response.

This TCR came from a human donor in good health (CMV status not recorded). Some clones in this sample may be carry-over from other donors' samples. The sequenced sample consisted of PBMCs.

The CDR3 nucleotides read TGCAGCGTTATGCTCCAGGCCAATCAGCCCCAGCGTTTT. Its translation: CSVMLQANQPQRF. The chain couples TRBV29-1 to TRBJ1-5; D not resolved. The CDR3 has 13 amino acids. The germline V gene has CDR1 SQVTM and CDR2 ANQGSEA. The full variable domain, its missing parts supplied by reference TRBV29-1 and TRBJ1-5, is SAVISQKPSRDICQRGTSLTIQCQVDSQVTMMFWYRQQPGQSLTLIATANQGSEATYESGFVIDKFPISRPNLTFSTLTVSNMSPEDSSIYLCSVMLQANQPQRFGDGTRLSIL.